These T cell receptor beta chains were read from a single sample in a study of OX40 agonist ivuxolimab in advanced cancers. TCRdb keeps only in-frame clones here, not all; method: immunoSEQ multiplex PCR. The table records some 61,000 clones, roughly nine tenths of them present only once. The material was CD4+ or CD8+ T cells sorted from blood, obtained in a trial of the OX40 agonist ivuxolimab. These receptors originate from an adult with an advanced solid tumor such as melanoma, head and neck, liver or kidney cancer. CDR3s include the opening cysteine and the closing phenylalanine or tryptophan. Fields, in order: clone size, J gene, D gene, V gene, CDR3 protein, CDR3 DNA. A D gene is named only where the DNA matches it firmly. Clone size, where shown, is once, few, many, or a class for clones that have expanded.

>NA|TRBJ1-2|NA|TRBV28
CATTGLNYGYTF
TGTGCCACTACGGGGCTTAACTATGGCTACACCTTC
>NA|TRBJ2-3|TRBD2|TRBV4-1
CASSQSASGDNTDTQYF
TGCGCCAGCAGCCAGTCGGCTAGCGGGGACAACACAGATACGCAGTATTTT
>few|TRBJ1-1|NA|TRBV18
CASSPWTQNTEAFF
TGTGCCAGCTCACCATGGACACAGAACACTGAAGCTTTCTTT
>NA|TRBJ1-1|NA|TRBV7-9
CASSSTGNTEAFF
TGTGCCAGCAGCTCAACCGGGAACACTGAAGCTTTCTTT
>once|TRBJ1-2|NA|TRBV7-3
CASSLQDGYTF
TGTGCCAGCAGCTTACAGGACGGCTACACCTTC
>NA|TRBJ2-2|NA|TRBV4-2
CASSQLGGAVDTGELFF
TGTGCCAGCAGCCAGCTTGGGGGGGCTGTAGACACCGGGGAGCTGTTTTTT
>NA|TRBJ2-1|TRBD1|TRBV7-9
CASSLRPEDRVNEQFF
TGTGCCAGCAGCCTCCGACCCGAGGACAGGGTGAATGAGCAGTTCTTC
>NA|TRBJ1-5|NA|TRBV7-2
CASSSPNGNQPQHF
TGTGCCAGCAGCTCCCCAAATGGCAATCAGCCCCAGCATTTT
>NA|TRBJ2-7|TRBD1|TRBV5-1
CASSSVLGTGSYEQYF
TGCGCCAGCAGCTCGGTCCTCGGGACAGGTTCCTACGAGCAGTACTTC
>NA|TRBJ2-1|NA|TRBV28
CASSLPGQGGFNEQFF
TGTGCCAGCAGTTTACCCGGACAGGGAGGGTTCAATGAGCAGTTCTTC
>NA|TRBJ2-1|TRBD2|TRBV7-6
CASSLKGLSGSSYNEQFF
TGTGCCAGCAGCTTAAAGGGCCTAAGCGGGAGCTCCTACAATGAGCAGTTCTTC
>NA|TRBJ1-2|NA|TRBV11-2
CASSLGAGGYTF
TGTGCCAGCAGCTTAGGGGCGGGTGGCTACACCTTC
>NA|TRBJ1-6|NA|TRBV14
CASSLGVSPLHF
TGTGCCAGCAGTCTAGGGGTGTCACCCCTCCACTTT
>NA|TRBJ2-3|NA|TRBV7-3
CASSFTGPPDTQYF
TGTGCCAGCAGCTTTACTGGGCCGCCAGATACGCAGTATTTT
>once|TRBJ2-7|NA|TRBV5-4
CASSLRQALREQYF
TGTGCCAGCAGCTTGAGGCAGGCCCTTCGGGAGCAGTACTTC
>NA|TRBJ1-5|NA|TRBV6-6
CASSYPMRQRNQPQHF
TGTGCCAGCAGTTACCCGATGAGGCAGAGGAACCAGCCCCAGCATTTT
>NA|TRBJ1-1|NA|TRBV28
CASSLGGSTEAFF
TGTGCCAGCAGTCTGGGCGGAAGCACTGAAGCTTTCTTT
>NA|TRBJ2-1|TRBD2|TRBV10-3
CAIGLAGNNEQFF
TGTGCCATCGGACTAGCGGGTAACAATGAGCAGTTCTTC
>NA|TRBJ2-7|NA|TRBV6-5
CASSRPTGVGGEQYF
TGTGCCAGCAGTCGCCCGACCGGGGTTGGGGGCGAGCAGTACTTC
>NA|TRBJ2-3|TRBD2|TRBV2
CASKEGLAGGTQYF
TGTGCCAGCAAAGAGGGACTAGCGGGAGGGACGCAGTATTTT
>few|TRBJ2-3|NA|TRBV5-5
CASSWDTPGTDTQYF
TGTGCCAGCAGTTGGGACACCCCTGGCACAGATACGCAGTATTTT
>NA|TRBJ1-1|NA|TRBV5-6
CASSWGDPVWSTEAFF
TGTGCCAGCAGCTGGGGAGACCCGGTTTGGAGCACTGAAGCTTTCTTT
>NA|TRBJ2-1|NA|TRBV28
CASSLYAQQFF
TGTGCCAGCAGTTTATACGCCCAGCAGTTCTTC
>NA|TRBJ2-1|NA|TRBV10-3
CAISAVADSYNEQFF
TGTGCCATCAGTGCGGTGGCAGACTCCTACAATGAGCAGTTCTTC
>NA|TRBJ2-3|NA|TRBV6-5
CASSHDILADTQYF
TGTGCCAGCAGTCACGACATCCTCGCAGATACGCAGTATTTT
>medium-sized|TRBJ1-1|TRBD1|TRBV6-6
CASTTTGGTEAFF
TGTGCCAGCACCACAACAGGGGGTACTGAAGCTTTCTTT
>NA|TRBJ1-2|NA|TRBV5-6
CASSPLGGAYGYTF
TGTGCCAGCAGCCCCCTGGGAGGAGCCTATGGCTACACCTTC
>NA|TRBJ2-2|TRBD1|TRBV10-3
CAAKRQGDTGELFF
TGTGCCGCAAAACGACAGGGGGACACCGGGGAGCTGTTTTTT
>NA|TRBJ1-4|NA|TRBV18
CASSPTARKLFF
TGTGCCAGCTCACCCACAGCGCGAAAACTGTTTTTT
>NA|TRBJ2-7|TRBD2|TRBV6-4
CASPPPASGGKAYEQYF
TGTGCCAGCCCTCCCCCGGCTAGCGGGGGGAAGGCCTACGAGCAGTACTTC
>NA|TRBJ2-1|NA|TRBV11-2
CASRRLGSRANEQFF
TGTGCCAGCAGGCGATTGGGTAGCAGGGCCAATGAGCAGTTCTTC
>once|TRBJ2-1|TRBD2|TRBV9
CASSPRTSGYNEQFF
TGTGCCAGCAGCCCGCGGACTAGTGGGTACAATGAGCAGTTCTTC
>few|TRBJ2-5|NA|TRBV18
CASSPSPPSVQETQYF
TGTGCCAGCTCACCTTCCCCCCCTAGCGTACAAGAGACCCAGTACTTC
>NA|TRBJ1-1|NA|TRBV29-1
CSGARGGTEAFF
TGCAGCGGGGCCCGCGGAGGGACTGAAGCTTTCTTT
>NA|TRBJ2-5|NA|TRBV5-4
CASSSLSEETQYF
TGTGCCAGCAGCTCCCTGTCCGAAGAGACCCAGTACTTC
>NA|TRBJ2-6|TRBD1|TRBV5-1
CASNPQGGAGANVLTF
TGCGCCAGCAATCCACAGGGGGGTGCTGGGGCCAACGTCCTGACTTTC
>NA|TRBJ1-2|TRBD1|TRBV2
CASRGQGPGYTF
TGTGCCAGCAGGGGACAGGGGCCGGGCTACACCTTC
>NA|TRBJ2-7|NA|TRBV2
CASSGGDIRLQYF
TGTGCCAGCAGTGGGGGGGACATCAGACTCCAGTACTTC
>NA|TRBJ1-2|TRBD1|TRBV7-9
CASSLGTGLGGYTF
TGTGCCAGCAGCTTAGGGACAGGTTTGGGCGGCTACACCTTC
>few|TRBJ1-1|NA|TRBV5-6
CASSLVTEAFF
TGTGCCAGCAGCTTGGTCACTGAAGCTTTCTTT
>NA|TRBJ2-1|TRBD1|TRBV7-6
CASSSGQGASNEQFF
TGTGCCAGCAGCTCCGGACAGGGGGCGAGCAATGAGCAGTTCTTC